A single sample is the source of the 3 T cell receptor beta chains below, sequenced in a study of blood T cell repertoires in COVID-19. Method: immunoSEQ multiplex PCR; TCRdb's copy keeps in-frame clones and lacks some. This repertoire shows fewer than 250,000 clones, 70% to 90% found once; its top ten account for approximately 2.5%. Sample: peripheral blood. The receptors here all came from a man younger than 45 with COVID-19, enrolled during active disease.

CDR3 protein: CASTYGEAYEQYF. Here the CDR3 DNA reads TGTGCCAGCACCTACGGAGAGGCCTACGAGCAGTACTTC. The chain employs TRBV6-5 and TRBJ2-7; D not certain. CDR3 length equals 13 residues. The germline V gene encodes CDR1 MNHEY and CDR2 SVGAGI. Trimming pared 7 bases from V and 2 bases from J, leaving 12 bases between.

The chain combines TRBV28 with TRBJ2-1; TRBD2 is a possible D gene (5 bases). Trimming removed 7 bases from V and 6 bases from J, with 22 bases in between. This CDR3 contains 16 residues. Germline CDR1 MDHEN, CDR2 SYDVKM. DNA of the CDR3: TGTGCCAGCACCCTGACGGCACTCCTAGCCGCCAATGAGCAGTTCTTC. Protein product: CASTLTALLAANEQFF.

The chain is built from TRBV25-1 and TRBJ1-4; 7 bases agree with TRBD1. The germline V gene has CDR1 MGHDK and CDR2 SYGVNS. The CDR3 is 12 residues long. Trimming cost V 8 bases and J 8 bases; bases outside gene matches: 5. The CDR3 loop reads CASSRDSEKLFF. The CDR3 DNA reads as TGTGCCAGCTCTCGGGACAGCGAAAAACTGTTTTTT.